These 22 T cell receptor beta chains were sequenced from one sample in a study of blood T cell repertoires in COVID-19. Sequenced by immunoSEQ multiplex PCR; TCRdb stores in-frame clones only, minus some. The sample holds 300,000 to 350,000 clones; roughly 88% are singletons and the top ten take 2.5% to 3.5%. Sequencing was carried out using peripheral blood. The receptors were gathered from a woman aged 30 to 39 with COVID-19, enrolled during active disease.

This chain connects TRBV12-3 or TRBV12-4 to TRBJ1-6, with unresolved D. V lost 3 bases, J lost 8 bases, and 8 bases lay in between. The CDR3 runs 13 residues. CDR3 nucleotides: TGTGCCAGCAGTTTTACGGCGGATTCACCCCTCCACTTT. It translates to CASSFTADSPLHF.

This clone was seen a single time. The chain uses TRBV30 and TRBJ2-3; D might be TRBD1 (6 bases). CDR1 and CDR2 from the germline V gene are GTSNPN and SVGIG (reference sequence). The V end lost 2 bases, the J end lost 2 bases, and 11 bases lay between the germline ends. CDR3 length: 14 residues. CDR3 sequence (DNA): TGTGCCTGGAGTTGGGCAGGGGCCACAGATACGCAGTATTTT. This translates into CAWSWAGATDTQYF.

The gene calls are TRBV24-1 and TRBJ1-2; TRBD1 aligns across 8 bases. V shed 6 bases, J shed 0 bases, and the junction held 2 bases outside the gene matches. CDR1 and CDR2 (germline): KGHDR, SFDVKD. The CDR3 covers 14 residues. CDR3 in amino acids: CATSRTGPNYGYTF. The CDR3 nucleotides read TGTGCCACCAGTAGGACAGGGCCTAACTATGGCTACACCTTC.

V gene TRBV6-1 combines with J gene TRBJ2-5; 11 bases align to TRBD2. CDR3 length equals 16 residues. The germline V gene has CDR1 MNHNS and CDR2 SASEGT. V dropped 1 base and J dropped 4; count of bases not matched to a gene: 5. The CDR3 DNA reads TGTGCCAGCAGTGAAGTGGGCCTAGCGGGAGGAGAGACCCAGTACTTC. This encodes CASSEVGLAGGETQYF.

The chain recombines TRBV28 with TRBJ1-2; 10 bases agree with TRBD1. The J segment lost 7 bases and the V segment lost 1 base, leaving 9 bases of the junction unmatched. Germline-derived CDR1 and CDR2 are MDHEN and SYDVKM. The CDR3 runs 16 residues. The CDR3 spells CASSLSDRGRVSGYTF. The CDR3 nucleotides are TGTGCCAGCAGTTTATCAGACAGGGGGCGCGTCTCTGGCTACACCTTC.

The V call is TRBV29-1, the J call TRBJ2-2; 15 nucleotides match TRBD2. There are 16 residues in the CDR3. The trim removed 4 bases at V and 7 bases at J, leaving 7 bases unmatched. Per germline, CDR1 SQVTM and CDR2 ANQGSEA. The CDR3 DNA follows: TGCAGCGTTGCCGGAATGGGACTAGCGGGAGGCGGGGAGCTGTTTTTT. Its translation: CSVAGMGLAGGGELFF.

The J gene is TRBJ2-2, the V gene TRBV2; no firm D call. The V end was cut by 8 bases, the J end by 0 bases, with 10 bases between. Germline V gene data show CDR1 as SNHLY and CDR2 as FYNNEI. The CDR3 loop spans 14 amino acids. The CDR3: CASLRLANTGELFF. The CDR3 DNA reads TGTGCCAGCCTTAGGCTAGCGAACACCGGGGAGCTGTTTTTT. The complete variable domain, with remaining parts taken from reference TRBV2 and TRBJ2-2, reads EPEVTQTPSHQVTQMGQEVILRCVPISNHLYFYWYRQILGQKVEFLVSFYNNEISEKSEIFDDQFSVERPDGSNFTLKIRSTKLEDSAMYFCASLRLANTGELFFGEGSRLTVL.

The J gene is TRBJ2-3, the V gene TRBV10-2, with TRBD2 as a possible D gene (6 bases). This CDR3 contains 16 residues. Deletions cut 7 bases from V and 4 bases from J, with 21 bases between. Per the germline V gene, CDR1 is WSHSY and CDR2 is SAAADI. The CDR3 loop is CASTRDQWTGPDTQYF. The CDR3, as DNA: TGCGCCAGCACGCGGGACCAGTGGACGGGCCCAGATACGCAGTATTTT.

Details on this clone: The sample has other DNA sequences that encode this CDR3 too. The J gene is TRBJ2-3, the V gene TRBV9; weak D call: TRBD1 (5 bases). The CDR3 consists of 15 residues. Germline V gene sequence: CDR1 SGDLS, CDR2 YYNGEE. Trimming took 0 bases from V and 1 from J, leaving 9 bases between them. In DNA, the CDR3 is TGTGCCAGCAGCGTAGTAGGGGCGGGCACAGATACGCAGTATTTT. Protein product: CASSVVGAGTDTQYF.

This clone was seen just once. The chain is built from TRBV28 and TRBJ2-3, with D perhaps matching TRBD1 (5 bases). Between the trimmed V and J ends, which lost 5 bases and 1 base, there was a span of 22 bases. CDR1 is MDHEN, CDR2 SYDVKM, per germline. This CDR3 has 18 residues. The CDR3 sequence is CASSPRGTPSRGTDTQYF. In DNA, the CDR3 is TGTGCCAGCAGTCCCAGAGGTACCCCATCCAGGGGCACAGATACGCAGTATTTT.

The chain has TRBV30 and TRBJ2-3; 8 nucleotides agree with TRBD2. Germline V gives CDR1 GTSNPN, CDR2 SVGIG (reference sequence). J gave up 5 bases and V 3 bases, and 10 bases lay outside the gene matches. The CDR3 totals 15 residues. The CDR3 DNA sequence: TGTGCCTGGAGAGACACAGCGGGGGCAGGAGATACGCAGTATTTT. Encoded protein: CAWRDTAGAGDTQYF.

The chain is built from TRBV11-2 and TRBJ1-3, with D possibly being TRBD1 (6 bases). CDR3 length: 13 residues. Trimming cost V 6 bases and J 4 bases, with 10 bases left between them. Germline V gene lookup returns CDR1 SGHAT and CDR2 FQNNGV. The CDR3 reads CASSNTGGNTIYF. The CDR3 DNA sequence: TGTGCCAGCAGTAATACAGGGGGAAACACCATATATTTT. The full variable domain, in which reference TRBV11-2 and TRBJ1-3 provide the parts outside the CDR3, is EAGVAQSPRYKIIEKRQSVAFWCNPISGHATLYWYQQILGQGPKLLIQFQNNGVVDDSQLPKDRFSAERLKGVDSTLKIQPAKLEDSAVYLCASSNTGGNTIYFGEGSWLTVV.

This clone was detected only a few times. This chain connects TRBV19 to TRBJ1-5; D is perhaps TRBD1 (5 bases). In germline, CDR1 is LNHDA, CDR2 SQIVND (reference sequence). Trimming took 0 bases from V and 2 from J, leaving 8 bases between them. The CDR3 sequence is 15 residues long. Here the CDR3 reads CASSIEGDGNQPQHF. The CDR3 DNA reads as TGTGCCAGTAGTATAGAAGGGGATGGCAATCAGCCCCAGCATTTT.

The chain carries TRBV24-1 and TRBJ2-7; D might be TRBD1 (6 bases). Trimming took off 4 bases at V and 3 bases at J, with 12 bases between the two ends. CDR1 and CDR2 from the germline V gene are KGHDR and SFDVKD. CDR3 length: 14 residues. CDR3 DNA sequence: TGTGCCACCAGTGAATGGGACAATATCTACGAGCAGTACTTC. This encodes CATSEWDNIYEQYF.

This clone was picked up one time. This chain connects TRBV6-6 to TRBJ1-3; a weak D match, TRBD1 (5 bases). V dropped 5 bases and J dropped 3 bases, with 17 bases sitting between them. The CDR3 has 16 residues. The germline CDR1 and CDR2 sequences are MNHNY and SVGAGI (reference sequence). The CDR3 DNA reads as TGTGCCAGCAGTCCTACGGGGGTGAGAATTGGAAACACCATATATTTT. Translating gives CASSPTGVRIGNTIYF.

The rearrangement joins TRBV19 to TRBJ2-1; 10 positions agree with TRBD2. Germline trimming cut 3 bases from V and 3 bases from J; bases unmatched to any gene: 5. This CDR3 is built from 16 residues. Germline V gives CDR1 LNHDA, CDR2 SQIVND (reference sequence). CDR3 in amino acids: CASSIVAGGLYNEQFF. As DNA, the CDR3 is TGTGCCAGTAGTATTGTAGCGGGAGGTCTCTACAATGAGCAGTTCTTC.

This chain uses TRBV10-2 with TRBJ2-7; 10 positions match TRBD1. The V and J ends lost 7 bases and 3 bases, in that order; junction bases with no gene match: 3. Looked up from germline, CDR1 is WSHSY and CDR2 is SAAADI. The CDR3 sequence is 13 residues long. The CDR3 region is CASTWTGGYEQYF. CDR3 in DNA: TGCGCCAGCACTTGGACAGGGGGCTACGAGCAGTACTTC.

The chain carries TRBV7-9 and TRBJ2-7, with D possibly TRBD1 on 5 matching bases. Trimming shortened V by 2 bases and J by 5 bases, and 13 bases separated the two germline ends. The CDR3 extends over 14 amino acids. Germline assignment: CDR1 SEHNR and CDR2 FQNEAQ (reference sequence). The CDR3 is CASSLLLDTNEQYF. In DNA, the CDR3 is TGTGCCAGCAGCTTATTATTGGACACAAACGAGCAGTACTTC.

This sequence joins TRBV11-2 and TRBJ1-5; no definite D call. This CDR3 contains 13 residues. Germline CDR1 and CDR2: SGHAT and FQNNGV. V was clipped by 5 bases and J by 4 bases, with 9 bases between them. The CDR3 DNA reads TGTGCCAGCAGCGAGAGCGTTAATCAGCCCCAGCATTTT. Translating it yields CASSESVNQPQHF.

This chain uses TRBV11-3 with TRBJ2-7, with 12 bases lining up with TRBD2. The CDR3 runs to 16 residues. V lost 5 bases, J lost 7 bases, and 12 bases stayed unmatched. Germline CDR1 SGHNT, CDR2 YENEEA. The CDR3 bases are TGTGCCAGCAGCGTAGGGGGACTAGCGGGTCGAGGGGAGCAGTACTTC. Amino acid sequence: CASSVGGLAGRGEQYF.

The genes are TRBV30 and TRBJ1-5; D might be TRBD1 (6 bases). The length of the CDR3 is 12 residues. The V gene's germline CDR1 is GTSNPN and CDR2 SVGIG (reference sequence). Deletions cut 2 bases from V and 6 bases from J, with 8 bases between. In nucleotides, the CDR3 is TGTGCCTGGAGTAGGGGGGGTCAGCCCCAGCATTTT. The encoded protein is CAWSRGGQPQHF.

Of note for this clone: This same CDR3 is encoded by further DNA sequences in the sample. The chain combines TRBV5-1 with TRBJ1-2, with D uncertain. Trimming cost V 4 bases and J 2 bases, with 9 bases left between them. Looked up from germline, CDR1 is SGHRS and CDR2 is YFSETQ. The CDR3 sequence is 13 residues long. The CDR3 nucleotides read TGCGCCAGCAGCCTGAGTGCAAACTATGGCTACACCTTC. Its translation is CASSLSANYGYTF.